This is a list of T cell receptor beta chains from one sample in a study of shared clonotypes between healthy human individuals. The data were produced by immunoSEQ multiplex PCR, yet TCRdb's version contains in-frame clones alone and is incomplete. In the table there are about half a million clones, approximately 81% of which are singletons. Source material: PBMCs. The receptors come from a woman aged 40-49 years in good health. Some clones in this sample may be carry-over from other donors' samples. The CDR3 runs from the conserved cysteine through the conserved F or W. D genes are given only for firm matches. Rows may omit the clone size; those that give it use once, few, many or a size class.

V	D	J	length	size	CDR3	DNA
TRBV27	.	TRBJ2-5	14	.	CASMGPPRAETQYF	TGTGCCAGCATGGGCCCCCCCCGCGCGGAGACCCAGTACTTC
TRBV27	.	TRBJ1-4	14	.	CASSPSRPHEKLFF	TGTGCCAGCAGTCCCAGCAGGCCCCACGAAAAACTGTTTTTT
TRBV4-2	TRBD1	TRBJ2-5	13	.	CASSPGQQETQYF	TGTGCCAGCAGCCCGGGACAGCAAGAGACCCAGTACTTC
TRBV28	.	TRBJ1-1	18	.	CASMAAGTYTLMNTEAFF	TGTGCCAGCATGGCTGCCGGGACCTATACCCTCATGAACACTGAAGCTTTCTTT
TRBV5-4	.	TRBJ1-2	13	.	CASSLDRVHGYTF	TGTGCCAGCAGCTTGGATAGGGTCCATGGCTACACCTTC
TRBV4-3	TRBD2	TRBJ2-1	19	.	CASSQELRLAGGPTDEQFF	TGCGCCAGCAGCCAAGAATTAAGACTAGCGGGAGGGCCTACGGATGAGCAGTTCTTC
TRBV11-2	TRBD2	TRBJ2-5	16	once	CASSPGLAGGLETQYF	TGTGCCAGCAGCCCCGGACTAGCGGGAGGCCTAGAGACCCAGTACTTC
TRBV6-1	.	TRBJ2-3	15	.	CASSADLRHTDTQYF	TGTGCCAGCAGTGCGGACCTCAGACACACAGATACGCAGTATTTT
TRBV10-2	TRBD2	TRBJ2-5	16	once	CASSDTSGIHQETQYF	TGCGCCAGCAGTGATACTAGCGGGATACACCAAGAGACCCAGTACTTC
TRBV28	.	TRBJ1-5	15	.	CASRPRGWFNQPQHF	TGTGCCAGCAGACCCCGGGGATGGTTCAATCAGCCCCAGCATTTT
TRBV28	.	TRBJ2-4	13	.	CASSLGQVDIQYF	TGTGCCAGCAGTTTGGGGCAGGTTGACATTCAGTACTTC